A selection of T cell receptor beta chains follows, all from one sample in a study of T cells after somatic rescue of genetic block. Only in-frame clones appear in the TCRdb table, and some are missing; sequencing was by immunoSEQ multiplex PCR. Of 12,000 or so clones listed, around 73% were seen once; the top ten hold approximately 8%. The sample comprised peripheral blood mononuclear cells (PBMCs). The receptors were sampled from a boy aged 5 to 17. Both conserved end residues are part of each CDR3. Fields, in order: clone size, V gene, D gene, J gene, CDR3 DNA, CDR3 protein. D genes are given only for firm matches. Size tells how often a clone was seen (once, few, many) or the class of an expanded clone, and some rows leave it out.

NA,TRBV19,NA,TRBJ2-3,TGTGCCAGTAGTATCCTCGCTGTGGAGGGTTTGGATACGCAGTATTTT,CASSILAVEGLDTQYF
NA,TRBV6-1,NA,TRBJ1-3,TGTGCCAGCAGTGAAGCCGGGACCCAGGCTGGAAACACCATATATTTT,CASSEAGTQAGNTIYF
NA,TRBV11-3,TRBD2,TRBJ2-3,TGTGCCAGCAGCCCGCGACTAGCGGGCACAGATACGCAGTATTTT,CASSPRLAGTDTQYF
NA,TRBV7-2,NA,TRBJ1-5,TGTGCCAGCAGCTTAGGGGCAGGACCTCAGCCCCAGCATTTT,CASSLGAGPQPQHF
few,TRBV6-1,NA,TRBJ1-5,TGTGCCAGCACACCTTATAGCAATCAGCCCCAGCATTTT,CASTPYSNQPQHF
NA,TRBV7-2,NA,TRBJ1-6,TGTGCCAGCAGCTTAGATAGGGGGAACTCACCCCTCCACTTT,CASSLDRGNSPLHF
NA,TRBV5-1,NA,TRBJ2-2,TGCGCCAGCAGCTTTCAGGACACCGGGGAGCTGTTTTTT,CASSFQDTGELFF
NA,TRBV6-1,NA,TRBJ1-1,TGTGCCAGCTGTCAGTACATGAACACTGAAGCTTTCTTT,CASCQYMNTEAFF
NA,TRBV7-2,NA,TRBJ2-1,TGTGCCAGCATGCCGGGAAGTTCCCCCTTAGGCAATGAGCAGTTCTTC,CASMPGSSPLGNEQFF
few,TRBV5-6,NA,TRBJ2-7,TGTGCCAGCAGCTCACTCGGAGAAACGACCTCAGGGTTGTACTACGAGCAGTACTTC,CASSSLGETTSGLYYEQYF
NA,TRBV27,NA,TRBJ2-7,TGTGCCAGCAGTTTATTGGGGGAGGCCTACGAGCAGTACTTC,CASSLLGEAYEQYF
once,TRBV7-6,NA,TRBJ2-5,TGTGCCAGCGCCACGGCCGCGGTCCCGGGAACCCAGTACTTC,CASATAAVPGTQYF
few,TRBV4-2,NA,TRBJ2-7,TGTGCCAGCAGCCAAGATATCAACGAGCAGTACTTC,CASSQDINEQYF
NA,TRBV4-2,NA,TRBJ1-6,TGTGCCAGCAGCGGTCTCAGATCTTATAATTCACCCCTCCACTTT,CASSGLRSYNSPLHF
NA,TRBV5-1,TRBD1,TRBJ2-7,TGCGCCAGCAGCCCGACAGGGTTCGGCTACGAGCAGTACTTC,CASSPTGFGYEQYF
NA,TRBV5-1,NA,TRBJ1-6,TGCGCCAGCAGCTTGGTGAATCTTAATTCACCCCTCCACTTT,CASSLVNLNSPLHF
NA,TRBV15,TRBD1,TRBJ2-3,TGTGCCACCCGCCGGGACAGGGGAACTCATACGCAGTATTTT,CATRRDRGTHTQYF
few,TRBV6-6,NA,TRBJ2-3,TGTGCCAGCAGTACCCGGGGGTCTAGCACAGATACGCAGTATTTT,CASSTRGSSTDTQYF
NA,TRBV25-1,NA,TRBJ2-5,TGTGCCAGCAGTGAATTCGGGCTGGCCGGAGAGACCCAGTACTTC,CASSEFGLAGETQYF
NA,TRBV6-6,NA,TRBJ1-1,TGTGCCAGCAGTTACTCGATGGGGAAAGCGGGTACTGAAGCTTTCTTT,CASSYSMGKAGTEAFF
NA,TRBV29-1,TRBD1,TRBJ2-2,TGCAGCGTTGTGGGGGACAGTCGTCACACCGGGGAGCTGTTTTTT,CSVVGDSRHTGELFF
NA,TRBV18,TRBD1,TRBJ1-6,TGTGCCAGCTCCCCAGGGGGGGATTCACCCCTCCACTTT,CASSPGGDSPLHF
NA,TRBV4-2,TRBD2,TRBJ2-3,TGTGCCAGCAGCCAAGAGACTAGCGGGAGGTACTCAGATACGCAGTATTTT,CASSQETSGRYSDTQYF
NA,TRBV25-1,NA,TRBJ1-2,TGTGCCAGTACCGAGGGGGGATATGGCTACACCTTC,CASTEGGYGYTF
few,TRBV29-1,NA,TRBJ2-1,TGCAGCGTTGAACCCCGGGGAGACAATGAGCAGTTCTTC,CSVEPRGDNEQFF
NA,TRBV5-4,NA,TRBJ1-4,TGTGCCAGCGGGCTGTGGGCAACTAATGAAAAACTGTTTTTT,CASGLWATNEKLFF
NA,TRBV28,NA,TRBJ1-2,TGTGCCAGCAGTTTATGGGAAAACCCAGGCTATGGCTACACCTTC,CASSLWENPGYGYTF
NA,TRBV7-7,TRBD2,TRBJ2-7,TGTGCCAGCAGCCCCGCGGGGGGCTCCTACGAGCAGTACTTC,CASSPAGGSYEQYF
NA,TRBV4-2,TRBD1,TRBJ2-7,TGTGCCAGCAGCCAAGATTTGACAGGGGGCAAGAACGAGCAGTACTTC,CASSQDLTGGKNEQYF
NA,TRBV27,NA,TRBJ1-5,TGTGCCAGCAGTTTAAAGGGTGGGAATCAGCCCCAGCATTTT,CASSLKGGNQPQHF
NA,TRBV15,TRBD1,TRBJ2-7,TGTGCCACCAGCAGAGCCGGGACAGGCGGCTACGAGCAGTACTTC,CATSRAGTGGYEQYF
NA,TRBV7-9,NA,TRBJ2-3,TGTGCCAGCAGAACCGCCACAGATACGCAGTATTTT,CASRTATDTQYF
NA,TRBV2,NA,TRBJ1-4,TGTGCCAGCAGACTAACAGGGATTTCAACTAATGAAAAACTGTTTTTT,CASRLTGISTNEKLFF
NA,TRBV28,NA,TRBJ2-2,TGTGCCAGCAGATATCCGAACACCGGGGAGCTGTTTTTT,CASRYPNTGELFF
NA,TRBV28,NA,TRBJ2-3,TGTGCCAGCAGTTCCAGGAGGGGCGCTTTCACAGATACGCAGTATTTT,CASSSRRGAFTDTQYF
few,TRBV5-4,NA,TRBJ2-1,TGTGCCAGCAGCTTGATGGGGAATGAGCAGTTCTTC,CASSLMGNEQFF
once,TRBV4-2,NA,TRBJ2-4,TGTGCCAGCAGCCAAGAGTTGAGGGTGTTAGCCAAAAACATTCAGTACTTC,CASSQELRVLAKNIQYF
NA,TRBV16,TRBD1,TRBJ1-5,TGTGCCAGCAGCCCCTCAGGGGGAAATCAGCCCCAGCATTTT,CASSPSGGNQPQHF
NA,TRBV11-2,NA,TRBJ2-7,TGTGCCAGCAGCTTGCAGGGCGGTGGGGAGCAGTACTTC,CASSLQGGGEQYF
NA,TRBV2,NA,TRBJ1-5,TGTGCCAGCAGAACATATCCAAATCAGCCCCAGCATTTT,CASRTYPNQPQHF
NA,TRBV4-3,NA,TRBJ2-7,TGCGCCAGCAGCCAAGAAAGGTTCGAGTCATACGAGCAGTACTTC,CASSQERFESYEQYF
NA,TRBV4-1,TRBD2,TRBJ2-1,TGCGCCAGCAGCCAAGTACCCGGGAGGGCAGACAATGAGCAGTTCTTC,CASSQVPGRADNEQFF
NA,TRBV23-1,NA,TRBJ2-7,TGCGCCAGCAGTCACCAGGTGAATGGGCGGGATAACTCCTACGAGCAGTACTTC,CASSHQVNGRDNSYEQYF
NA,TRBV2,NA,TRBJ2-7,TGTGCCAGCAAACCCAGGGAGAGCTCCTACGAGCAGTACTTC,CASKPRESSYEQYF
NA,TRBV10-2,NA,TRBJ2-7,TGCGCCAGCAGTGCTGGCTTGGGGTTGGGAGAGCAGTACTTC,CASSAGLGLGEQYF
once,TRBV9,NA,TRBJ1-6,TGTGCCAGCAGCGCCATGGGAAGGGATAATTCACCCCTCCACTTT,CASSAMGRDNSPLHF